This T cell receptor beta chain was recorded in a study of CD8+ T cells in alopecia areata. Reverse transcription of extracted RNA yielded cDNA, which provided the sequencing template. TCRdb's table, derived via immunoSEQ multiplex PCR, lists solely in-frame clones and lacks some. The data hold roughly 190,000 clones, with 64% observed a single time. Treatment described: oral pan-JAK inhibitor, 5-10 mg twice daily. Punch biopsies of lesional scalp, plus peripheral blood, were taken from alopecia areata patients. Regarding the study as a whole: An increase in clonality over normal scalp was evident in lesional scalp, especially alopecia totalis/universalis. Mice showed clearer TCR sharing than patients did, a gap that was possibly HLA-related. The study also sequences resident alphabeta T cells of normal skin in scalp samples.

The germline gives CDR1 GTSNPN, CDR2 SVGIG (reference sequence). This CDR3 comprises 13 residues. The V and J ends lost 7 bases and 6 bases respectively, with 17 bases between them. As regards this clone: Antigen unknown.

V and J are TRBV30 and TRBJ2-3; TRBD2 might be the D (6 bases). This sequence originates from a human donor with alopecia areata. Sequenced here: CD4+ T cells sorted from blood, sampled around week 50, from a patient treated with tofacitinib. CDR3 region: CAYRDSPPDTQYF. In DNA form, the CDR3 reads TGTGCCTACCGGGACTCTCCGCCGGATACGCAGTATTTT.